A selection of T cell receptor beta chains follows, all from one sample in a study of cytomegalovirus exposure and HLA in healthy donors. Here immunoSEQ multiplex PCR was the method, and the copy in TCRdb shows in-frame clones only, minus some. Among about 160,000 clones listed, 60% to 80% were seen once. Sequencing was performed on PBMCs. The receptors were gathered from a man aged 55 to 70 in good health and CMV-seronegative. Both conserved end residues are part of each CDR3. The D gene is left open where the match is weak. Expanded clones get a size class; other rows say once, few or many, or leave the size out.

j_gene: TRBJ2-7; v_gene: TRBV28; abundance: -; d_gene: TRBD1; CDR3nt: TGTGCCAGCAGTTTCCTCACAGGGGGTACCCCCTACGAGCAGTACTTC; CDR3aa: CASSFLTGGTPYEQYF
j_gene: TRBJ2-7; v_gene: TRBV11-2; abundance: -; d_gene: TRBD1; CDR3nt: TGTGCCAGCAGCTTAGATTTTATAACGTCTCGGACAGGGTATTCCTACGAGCAGTACTTC; CDR3aa: CASSLDFITSRTGYSYEQYF
j_gene: TRBJ1-5; v_gene: TRBV2; abundance: -; d_gene: TRBD1; CDR3nt: TGTGCCAGCAGTTGGACAGGGGGCAATCAGCCCCAGCATTTT; CDR3aa: CASSWTGGNQPQHF
j_gene: TRBJ1-5; v_gene: TRBV28; abundance: -; d_gene: TRBD1; CDR3nt: TGTGCCAGCAGTTTAACTACCTACAGGGGGGGGAGCAATCAGCCCCAGCATTTT; CDR3aa: CASSLTTYRGGSNQPQHF
j_gene: TRBJ2-3; v_gene: TRBV7-2; abundance: -; d_gene: TRBD2; CDR3nt: TGTGCCAGCAGCTTAGCCAGACTAGCGGGGGGGCCGGGCACAGATACGCAGTATTTT; CDR3aa: CASSLARLAGGPGTDTQYF
j_gene: TRBJ2-5; v_gene: TRBV30; abundance: -; d_gene: -; CDR3nt: TGTGCCTGGAGTGTACTAGGGCTAGGAATGGAGACCCAGTACTTC; CDR3aa: CAWSVLGLGMETQYF
j_gene: TRBJ2-7; v_gene: TRBV2; abundance: -; d_gene: -; CDR3nt: TGTGCCAGGAAGCGGGCTGGCGCTGGCTACGAGCAGTACTTC; CDR3aa: CARKRAGAGYEQYF
j_gene: TRBJ1-2; v_gene: TRBV29-1; abundance: -; d_gene: TRBD1; CDR3nt: TGCAGCGTTCCCGCGACAGGGGGGTGGTATGGCTACACCTTC; CDR3aa: CSVPATGGWYGYTF
j_gene: TRBJ1-5; v_gene: TRBV7-8; abundance: -; d_gene: -; CDR3nt: TGTGCCAGCAGCTTGGCCGATTATAGCAATCAGCCCCAGCATTTT; CDR3aa: CASSLADYSNQPQHF
j_gene: TRBJ2-5; v_gene: TRBV5-1; abundance: -; d_gene: TRBD1; CDR3nt: TGCGCCAGCAGCTTGGCTGGACAGGGGGCAGGGGAGACCCAGTACTTC; CDR3aa: CASSLAGQGAGETQYF
j_gene: TRBJ2-7; v_gene: TRBV7-6; abundance: -; d_gene: TRBD2; CDR3nt: TGTGCCAGCAGCTTAGATAGCGGGGGTAGCTCCTACGAGCAGTACTTC; CDR3aa: CASSLDSGGSSYEQYF
j_gene: TRBJ1-3; v_gene: TRBV19; abundance: -; d_gene: -; CDR3nt: TGTGCCAGTAGTATTGAGTCCGGGGTCGTCAACACCATATATTTT; CDR3aa: CASSIESGVVNTIYF
j_gene: TRBJ2-1; v_gene: TRBV27; abundance: -; d_gene: TRBD2; CDR3nt: TGTGCCAGCAGTTCCTACGGGGGGTCCTCCTACAATGAGCAGTTCTTC; CDR3aa: CASSSYGGSSYNEQFF
j_gene: TRBJ2-5; v_gene: TRBV4-3; abundance: few; d_gene: TRBD1; CDR3nt: TGCGCCAGCAGCCAGAGAGGTGGGACAGGCGAAGAGACCCAGTACTTC; CDR3aa: CASSQRGGTGEETQYF
j_gene: TRBJ1-2; v_gene: TRBV7-8; abundance: -; d_gene: -; CDR3nt: TGTGCCAGCAGGCCCTACGGAGGGGCAAAGGACTATGGCTACACCTTC; CDR3aa: CASRPYGGAKDYGYTF
j_gene: TRBJ1-6; v_gene: TRBV6-5; abundance: few; d_gene: TRBD1; CDR3nt: TGTGCCAGCAGTATGGGACAGCATAATTCACCCCTCCACTTT; CDR3aa: CASSMGQHNSPLHF
j_gene: TRBJ2-7; v_gene: TRBV30; abundance: -; d_gene: -; CDR3nt: TGTGCCTGGAGGGATAGCGTTGAGCAGTACTTC; CDR3aa: CAWRDSVEQYF
j_gene: TRBJ1-2; v_gene: TRBV7-8; abundance: -; d_gene: TRBD1; CDR3nt: TGTGCCAGCAGCTTAGCGGCGACAGGGGGCTATGGCTACACCTTC; CDR3aa: CASSLAATGGYGYTF
j_gene: TRBJ2-7; v_gene: TRBV18; abundance: few; d_gene: TRBD1; CDR3nt: TGTGCCAGCTCACCCAGCAAACAGGGGCGCTTGGACTTC; CDR3aa: CASSPSKQGRLDF
j_gene: TRBJ2-1; v_gene: TRBV6-1; abundance: once; d_gene: -; CDR3nt: TGTGCCAGCCTGATACAGGAATACTCCTACAATGAGCAGTTCTTC; CDR3aa: CASLIQEYSYNEQFF
j_gene: TRBJ2-7; v_gene: TRBV11-2; abundance: -; d_gene: -; CDR3nt: TGTGCCAGCAGTTCCATTAGACTCAGCTCCTACGAGCAGTACTTC; CDR3aa: CASSSIRLSSYEQYF
j_gene: TRBJ2-7; v_gene: TRBV10-3; abundance: -; d_gene: TRBD2; CDR3nt: TGTGCCATCAGTTCCGGACTAGCGGGGATCTACGAGCAGTACTTC; CDR3aa: CAISSGLAGIYEQYF
j_gene: TRBJ2-7; v_gene: TRBV4-3; abundance: -; d_gene: TRBD1; CDR3nt: TGCGCCAGCAGCCAAGAACAGGGGTCAGACGAGCAGTACTTC; CDR3aa: CASSQEQGSDEQYF
j_gene: TRBJ2-1; v_gene: TRBV10-1; abundance: -; d_gene: TRBD2; CDR3nt: TGCGCCAGCAGTGGACCGGCGGGAGGTCTCGGTGAGCAGTTCTTC; CDR3aa: CASSGPAGGLGEQFF
j_gene: TRBJ2-7; v_gene: TRBV27; abundance: -; d_gene: TRBD1; CDR3nt: TGTGCCAGCAGTCCTTCGACAGGGGTTAGCCACGAGCAGTACTTC; CDR3aa: CASSPSTGVSHEQYF
j_gene: TRBJ2-5; v_gene: TRBV5-4; abundance: -; d_gene: -; CDR3nt: TGTGCCAGCAGCTTGGCCAGGGGCGGGAGTCGGGAGACCCAGTACTTC; CDR3aa: CASSLARGGSRETQYF
j_gene: TRBJ2-7; v_gene: TRBV10-3; abundance: -; d_gene: -; CDR3nt: TGTGCCATCAGTGATGAAACGGGAGTTAAACCCTACGAGCAGTACTTC; CDR3aa: CAISDETGVKPYEQYF
j_gene: TRBJ2-4; v_gene: TRBV18; abundance: -; d_gene: -; CDR3nt: TGTGCCAGCTCACCACCGGTAGCACTGGACATTCAGTACTTC; CDR3aa: CASSPPVALDIQYF
j_gene: TRBJ1-6; v_gene: TRBV7-9; abundance: -; d_gene: -; CDR3nt: TGTGCCAGCAGCTCAAACAGTCGGCACCTCCACTTT; CDR3aa: CASSSNSRHLHF
j_gene: TRBJ1-5; v_gene: TRBV2; abundance: -; d_gene: -; CDR3nt: TGTGCCAGCACCAGGTTGAGCAATCAGCCCCAGCATTTT; CDR3aa: CASTRLSNQPQHF
j_gene: TRBJ1-1; v_gene: TRBV29-1; abundance: -; d_gene: TRBD1; CDR3nt: TGCAGCGTTGAAGCGGACAGGGGCACTGAAGCTTTCTTT; CDR3aa: CSVEADRGTEAFF
j_gene: TRBJ2-7; v_gene: TRBV5-1; abundance: -; d_gene: TRBD1; CDR3nt: TGCGCCAGCAGCTTGGAGGGACAGGGCTACGAGCAGTACTTC; CDR3aa: CASSLEGQGYEQYF
j_gene: TRBJ2-3; v_gene: TRBV7-9; abundance: -; d_gene: -; CDR3nt: TGTGCCAGCAGCCCCACCGTACAGGGTTCCGGAGATACGCAGTATTTT; CDR3aa: CASSPTVQGSGDTQYF
j_gene: TRBJ2-3; v_gene: TRBV4-1; abundance: -; d_gene: -; CDR3nt: TGCGCCAGCAGCCCTTCTTTATATACGCAGTATTTT; CDR3aa: CASSPSLYTQYF